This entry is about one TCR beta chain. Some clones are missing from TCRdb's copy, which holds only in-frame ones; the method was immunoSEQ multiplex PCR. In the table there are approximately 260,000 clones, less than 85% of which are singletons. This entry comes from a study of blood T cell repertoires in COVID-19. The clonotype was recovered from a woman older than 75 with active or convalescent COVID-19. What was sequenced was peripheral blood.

CDR3 bases: TGTGCCAGCAGTCAGGGACTAGCGGGAGAGACCCAGTACTTC. It specifies CASSQGLAGETQYF. This chain joins TRBV6-5 and TRBJ2-5, with 12 positions matching TRBD2. Losses at the gene ends were 5 bases for V and 4 bases for J; bases not matched to a gene: 2. The CDR3 is 14 residues long. Per the germline V gene, CDR1 is MNHEY and CDR2 is SVGAGI.